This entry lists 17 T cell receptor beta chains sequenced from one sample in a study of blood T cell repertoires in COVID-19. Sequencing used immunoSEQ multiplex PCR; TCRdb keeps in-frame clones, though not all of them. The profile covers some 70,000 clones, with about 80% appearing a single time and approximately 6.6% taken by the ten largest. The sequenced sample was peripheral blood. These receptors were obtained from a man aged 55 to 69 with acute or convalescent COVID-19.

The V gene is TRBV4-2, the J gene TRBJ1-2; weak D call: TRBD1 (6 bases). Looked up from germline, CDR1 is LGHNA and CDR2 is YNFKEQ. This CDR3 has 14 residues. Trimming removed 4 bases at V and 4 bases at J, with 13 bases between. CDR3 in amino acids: CASSLEQGSYGYTF. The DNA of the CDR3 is TGTGCCAGCAGCCTCGAACAGGGCAGCTATGGCTACACCTTC.

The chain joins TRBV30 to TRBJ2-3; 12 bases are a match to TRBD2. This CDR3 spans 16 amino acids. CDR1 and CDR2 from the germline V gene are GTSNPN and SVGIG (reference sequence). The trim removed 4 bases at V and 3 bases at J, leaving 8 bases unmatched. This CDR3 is CAWTASGGARTDTQYF. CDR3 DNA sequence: TGTGCCTGGACTGCTAGCGGGGGGGCCAGGACAGATACGCAGTATTTT.

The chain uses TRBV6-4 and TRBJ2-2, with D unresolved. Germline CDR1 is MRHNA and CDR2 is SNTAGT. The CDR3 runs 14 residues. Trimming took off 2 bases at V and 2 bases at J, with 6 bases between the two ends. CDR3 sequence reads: CASSDEANTGELFF. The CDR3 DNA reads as TGTGCCAGCAGTGACGAGGCAAACACCGGGGAGCTGTTTTTT.

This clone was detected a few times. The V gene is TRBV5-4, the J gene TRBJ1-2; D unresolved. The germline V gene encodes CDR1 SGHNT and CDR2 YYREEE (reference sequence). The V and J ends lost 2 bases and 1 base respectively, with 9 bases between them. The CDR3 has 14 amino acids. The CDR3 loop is CASSFGGSNYGYTF. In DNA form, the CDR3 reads TGTGCCAGCAGCTTCGGCGGAAGTAACTATGGCTACACCTTC.

The CDR3 DNA sequence: TGTGCCAGCAGCCTTGGGACAGGGTTGGGAACTGAAGCTTTCTTT. This gives the protein CASSLGTGLGTEAFF. The chain uses TRBV7-9 and TRBJ1-1, with 9 positions matching TRBD1. The germline gives CDR1 SEHNR, CDR2 FQNEAQ (reference sequence). V dropped 5 bases and J dropped 5; count of bases not matched to a gene: 9. This CDR3 comprises 15 residues.

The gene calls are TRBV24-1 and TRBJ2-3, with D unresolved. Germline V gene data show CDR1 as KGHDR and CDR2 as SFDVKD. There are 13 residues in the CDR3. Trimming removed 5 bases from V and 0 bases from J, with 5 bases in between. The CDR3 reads CATSGQSTDTQYF. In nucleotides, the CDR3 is TGTGCCACCAGTGGGCAAAGCACAGATACGCAGTATTTT.

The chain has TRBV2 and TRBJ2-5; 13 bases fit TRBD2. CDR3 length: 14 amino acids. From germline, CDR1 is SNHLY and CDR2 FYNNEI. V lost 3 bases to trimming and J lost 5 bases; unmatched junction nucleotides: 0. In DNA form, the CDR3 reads TGTGCCAGCAGTGAGACTAGCGGGGGGGAGACCCAGTACTTC. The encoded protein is CASSETSGGETQYF. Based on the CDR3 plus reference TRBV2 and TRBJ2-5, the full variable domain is EPEVTQTPSHQVTQMGQEVILRCVPISNHLYFYWYRQILGQKVEFLVSFYNNEISEKSEIFDDQFSVERPDGSNFTLKIRSTKLEDSAMYFCASSETSGGETQYFGPGTRLLVL.

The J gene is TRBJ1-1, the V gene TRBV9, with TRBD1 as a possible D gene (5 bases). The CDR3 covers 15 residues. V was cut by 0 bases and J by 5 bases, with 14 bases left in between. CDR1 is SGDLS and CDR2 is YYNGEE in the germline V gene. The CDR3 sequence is CASSVVAGVSTEAFF. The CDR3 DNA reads TGTGCCAGCAGCGTAGTGGCGGGGGTATCGACTGAAGCTTTCTTT. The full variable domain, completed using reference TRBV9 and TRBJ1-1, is DSGVTQTPKHLITATGQRVTLRCSPRSGDLSVYWYQQSLDQGLQFLIQYYNGEERAKGNILERFSAQQFPDLHSELNLSSLELGDSALYFCASSVVAGVSTEAFFGQGTRLTVV.

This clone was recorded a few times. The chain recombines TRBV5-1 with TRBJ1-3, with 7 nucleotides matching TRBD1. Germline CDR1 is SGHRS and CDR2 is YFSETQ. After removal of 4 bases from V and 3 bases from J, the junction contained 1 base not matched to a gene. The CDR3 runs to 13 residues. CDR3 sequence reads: CASSTGVGNTIYF. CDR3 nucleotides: TGCGCCAGCAGCACAGGGGTTGGAAACACCATATATTTT.

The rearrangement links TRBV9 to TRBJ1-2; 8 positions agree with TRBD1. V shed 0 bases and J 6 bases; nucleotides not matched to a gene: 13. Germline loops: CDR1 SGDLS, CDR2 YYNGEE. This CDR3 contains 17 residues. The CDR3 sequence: CASSVEGTGTMGDGYTF. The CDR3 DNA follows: TGTGCCAGCAGCGTAGAAGGGACAGGAACGATGGGGGATGGCTACACCTTC.

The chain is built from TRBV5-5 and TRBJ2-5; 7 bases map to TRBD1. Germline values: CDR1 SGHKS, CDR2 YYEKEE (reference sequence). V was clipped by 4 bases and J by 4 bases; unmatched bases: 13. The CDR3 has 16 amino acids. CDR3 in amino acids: CASSGSGTARGETQYF. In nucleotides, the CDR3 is TGTGCCAGCAGCGGCTCCGGGACAGCTAGGGGAGAGACCCAGTACTTC.

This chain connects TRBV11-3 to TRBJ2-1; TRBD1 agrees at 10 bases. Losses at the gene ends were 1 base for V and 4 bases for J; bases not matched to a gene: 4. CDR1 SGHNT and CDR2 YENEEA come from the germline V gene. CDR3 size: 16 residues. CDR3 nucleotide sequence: TGTGCCAGCAGCTTAGCTGGACAGGGGGGGTACAATGAGCAGTTCTTC. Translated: CASSLAGQGGYNEQFF.

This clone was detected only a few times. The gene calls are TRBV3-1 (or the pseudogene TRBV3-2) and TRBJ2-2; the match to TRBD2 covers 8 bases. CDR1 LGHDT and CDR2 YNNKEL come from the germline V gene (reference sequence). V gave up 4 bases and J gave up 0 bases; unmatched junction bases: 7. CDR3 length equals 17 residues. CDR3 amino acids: CASSRLTSGTNTGELFF. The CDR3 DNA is TGTGCCAGCAGCCGCCTCACTAGCGGAACGAACACCGGGGAGCTGTTTTTT.

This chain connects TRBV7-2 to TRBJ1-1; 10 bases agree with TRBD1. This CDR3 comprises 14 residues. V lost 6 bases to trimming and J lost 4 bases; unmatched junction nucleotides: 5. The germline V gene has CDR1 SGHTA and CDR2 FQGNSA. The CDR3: CASSDRGLGTEAFF. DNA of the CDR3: TGTGCCAGCAGTGACAGGGGGCTAGGCACTGAAGCTTTCTTT.

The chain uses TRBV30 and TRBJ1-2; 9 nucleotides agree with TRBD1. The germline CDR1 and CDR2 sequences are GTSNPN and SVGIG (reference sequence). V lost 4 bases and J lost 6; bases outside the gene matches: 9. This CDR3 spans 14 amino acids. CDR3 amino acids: CAWITGGWGDGYTF. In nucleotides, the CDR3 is TGTGCCTGGATTACAGGGGGCTGGGGGGATGGCTACACCTTC.

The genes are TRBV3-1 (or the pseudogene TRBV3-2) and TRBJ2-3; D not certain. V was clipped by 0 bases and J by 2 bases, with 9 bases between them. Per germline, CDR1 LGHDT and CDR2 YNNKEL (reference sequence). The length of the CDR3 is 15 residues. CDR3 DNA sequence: TGTGCCAGCAGCCAAGATATCGACAACACAGATACGCAGTATTTT. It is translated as CASSQDIDNTDTQYF.

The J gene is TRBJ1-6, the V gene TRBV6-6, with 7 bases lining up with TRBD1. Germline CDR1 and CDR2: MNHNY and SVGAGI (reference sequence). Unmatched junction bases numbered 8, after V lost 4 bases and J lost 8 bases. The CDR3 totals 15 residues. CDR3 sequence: CASSWSAGGDSPLHF. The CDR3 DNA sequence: TGTGCCAGCAGTTGGTCGGCAGGGGGAGATTCACCCCTCCACTTT.